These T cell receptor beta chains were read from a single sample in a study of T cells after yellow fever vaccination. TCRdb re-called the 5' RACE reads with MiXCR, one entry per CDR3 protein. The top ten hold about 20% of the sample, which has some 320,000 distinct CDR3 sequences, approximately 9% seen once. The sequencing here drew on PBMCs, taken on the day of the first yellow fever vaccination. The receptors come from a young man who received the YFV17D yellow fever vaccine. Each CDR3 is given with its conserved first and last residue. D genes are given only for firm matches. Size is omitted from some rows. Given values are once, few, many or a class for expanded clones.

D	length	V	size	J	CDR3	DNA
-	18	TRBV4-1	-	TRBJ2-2	CASSQRSQNSFNTGELFF	TGCGCCAGCAGCCAAAGATCCCAAAACTCGTTTAACACCGGGGAGCTGTTTTTT
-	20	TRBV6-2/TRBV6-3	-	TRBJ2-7	CASSPPLNRDPRPLYYEQYF	TGTGCCAGCAGTCCACCCTTGAACCGGGACCCACGACCTCTCTACTACGAGCAGTACTTC
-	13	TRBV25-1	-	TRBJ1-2	CASSEGTNYGYTF	TGTGCCAGCAGTGAAGGGACAAACTATGGCTACACCTTC
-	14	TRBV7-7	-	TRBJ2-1	CASSPTGTYNEQFF	TGTGCTAGCAGCCCGACCGGGACCTACAATGAGCAGTTCTTC
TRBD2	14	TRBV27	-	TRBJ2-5	CATSPVAGSGAQYF	TGTGCCACCTCTCCCGTAGCGGGATCGGGGGCCCAGTACTTC
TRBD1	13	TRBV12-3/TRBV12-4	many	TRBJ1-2	CASSLLGGAGYTF	TGTGCCAGCAGTTTATTAGGGGGCGCGGGCTACACCTTC
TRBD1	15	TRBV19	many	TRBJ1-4	CASRDRQGTYEKLFF	TGTGCCAGTAGAGACCGACAGGGGACGTATGAAAAACTGTTTTTT
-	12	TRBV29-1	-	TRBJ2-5	CSVADGKETQYF	TGCAGCGTTGCGGACGGCAAAGAGACCCAGTACTTC
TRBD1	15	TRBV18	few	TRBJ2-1	CASSLMGTGSNEQFF	TGTGCCAGCTCCCTTATGGGGACAGGGTCCAATGAGCAGTTCTTC
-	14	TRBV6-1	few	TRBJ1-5	CASSLGAGHQPQHF	TGTGCCAGCAGCCTAGGGGCAGGGCATCAGCCCCAGCATTTT
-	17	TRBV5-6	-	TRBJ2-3	CASSLPSILLSTDTQYF	TGTGCCAGCAGCTTGCCGTCCATCTTACTCAGCACAGATACGCAGTATTTT
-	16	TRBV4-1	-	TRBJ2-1	CASSQAKGKTYNEQFF	TGCGCCAGCAGCCAAGCAAAAGGGAAAACGTACAATGAGCAGTTCTTC
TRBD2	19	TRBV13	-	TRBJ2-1	CASSLGAGTSGISYNEQFF	TGTGCCAGCAGCTTAGGTGCCGGGACTAGCGGAATATCCTACAATGAGCAGTTCTTC
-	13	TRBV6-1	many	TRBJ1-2	CASSDPETYGYTF	TGTGCCAGCAGTGATCCCGAAACCTATGGCTACACCTTC
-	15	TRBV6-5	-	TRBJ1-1	CASSYRDNLNTEAFF	TGTGCCAGCAGTTACCGGGACAATTTGAACACTGAAGCTTTCTTT
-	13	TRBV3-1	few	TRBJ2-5	CASSKGLAPAQYF	TGTGCCAGCAGCAAAGGACTGGCTCCCGCCCAGTACTTC
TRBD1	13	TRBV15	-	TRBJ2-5	CATSPGQGQTQYF	TGTGCCACCAGCCCGGGACAGGGCCAGACCCAGTACTTC
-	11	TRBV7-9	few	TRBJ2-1	CASSPLREQFF	TGTGCCAGCAGCCCCTTGCGGGAGCAGTTCTTC
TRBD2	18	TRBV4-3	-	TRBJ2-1	CASSQLLAGGGSYNEQFF	TGCGCCAGCAGCCAGCTACTAGCGGGGGGGGGCTCCTACAATGAGCAGTTCTTC
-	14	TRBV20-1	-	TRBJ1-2	CSARDWKVYYGYTF	TGCAGTGCTAGAGATTGGAAAGTATACTATGGCTACACCTTC
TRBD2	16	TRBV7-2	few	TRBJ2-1	CASSKPSGGAYNEQFF	TGTGCCAGCAGCAAACCTAGCGGGGGGGCATACAATGAGCAGTTCTTC
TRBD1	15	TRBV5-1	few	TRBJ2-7	CASSLVETGQYEQYF	TGCGCCAGCAGCTTGGTGGAGACAGGGCAGTACGAGCAGTACTTC
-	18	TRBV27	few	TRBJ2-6	CASRSTSSWRSGANVLTF	TGTGCCAGCAGATCCACCTCGAGTTGGCGCTCTGGGGCCAACGTCCTGACTTTC
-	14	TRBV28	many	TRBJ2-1	CASSLQGKYNEQFF	TGTGCCAGCAGTTTGCAGGGGAAGTACAATGAGCAGTTCTTC
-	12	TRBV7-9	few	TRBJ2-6	CASSLGVNVLTF	TGTGCCAGCAGCTTAGGAGTCAACGTCCTGACTTTC
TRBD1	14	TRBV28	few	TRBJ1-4	CASGLTGQNEKLFF	TGTGCCAGCGGATTAACGGGACAGAATGAAAAACTGTTTTTT
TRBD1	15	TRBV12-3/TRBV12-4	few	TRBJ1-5	CASSLRGQGYQPQHF	TGTGCCAGCAGTTTACGGGGACAGGGGTATCAGCCCCAGCATTTT
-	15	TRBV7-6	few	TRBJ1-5	CASSLGDRHNQPQHF	TGTGCCAGCAGCTTAGGTGACAGGCACAATCAGCCCCAGCATTTT
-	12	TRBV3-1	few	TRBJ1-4	CASSQDHEKLFF	TGTGCCAGCAGCCAAGACCATGAAAAACTGTTTTTT
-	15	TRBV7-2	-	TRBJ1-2	CDSSLGRGVIYGYTF	TGTGACAGCAGCTTAGGAAGGGGCGTGATCTATGGCTACACCTTC
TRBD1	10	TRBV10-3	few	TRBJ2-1	CATGTGGLFF	TGTGCCACGGGGACAGGGGGACTGTTCTTC
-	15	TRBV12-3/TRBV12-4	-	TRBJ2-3	CASSLGQGWSDTQYF	TGTGCCAGCAGTTTAGGGCAGGGTTGGTCAGATACGCAGTATTTT
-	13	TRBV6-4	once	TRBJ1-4	CASSREPNEKLFF	TGTGCCAGCAGCCGGGAGCCTAATGAAAAACTGTTTTTT
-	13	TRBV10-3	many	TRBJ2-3	CASSYGATDTQYF	TGTGCCTCATCGTACGGGGCCACAGATACGCAGTATTTT
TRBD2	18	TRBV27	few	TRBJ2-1	CASSLFASGGTTYNEQFF	TGTGCCAGCAGTTTATTCGCTAGCGGGGGGACCACCTACAATGAGCAGTTCTTC
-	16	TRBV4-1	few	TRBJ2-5	CASSQGGRGSQETQYF	TGCGCCAGCAGCCAAGGGGGCAGGGGCTCCCAAGAGACCCAGTACTTC
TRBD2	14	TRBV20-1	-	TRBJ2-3	CSARLAGGADTQYF	TGCAGTGCTAGATTGGCGGGGGGGGCAGATACGCAGTATTTT
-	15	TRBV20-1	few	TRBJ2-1	CSAPQMGKGYNEQFF	TGCAGTGCCCCCCAGATGGGTAAGGGGTACAATGAGCAGTTCTTC
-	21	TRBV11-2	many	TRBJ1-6	CASSLGSGVWIGGTYNSPLHF	TGTGCCAGCAGCTTAGGGTCGGGGGTTTGGATCGGGGGAACCTATAATTCACCCCTCCACTTT
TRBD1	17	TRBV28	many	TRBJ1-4	CASSHKQGARANEKLFF	TGTGCCAGCAGCCATAAACAGGGGGCACGGGCTAATGAAAAACTGTTTTTT
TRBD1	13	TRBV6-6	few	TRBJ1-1	CASKRQGVTEAFF	TGTGCCAGCAAGAGACAGGGGGTAACTGAAGCTTTCTTT
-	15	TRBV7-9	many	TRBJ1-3	CASSLASGAGNTIYF	TGTGCCAGCAGCTTAGCCTCGGGAGCTGGAAACACCATATATTTT
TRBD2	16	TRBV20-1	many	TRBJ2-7	CSARDRERGLVGEQYF	TGCAGTGCTAGAGATCGGGAGCGGGGGCTGGTCGGCGAGCAGTACTTC
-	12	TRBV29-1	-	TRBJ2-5	CSVDGGDGTQYF	TGCAGCGTTGATGGAGGGGATGGGACCCAGTACTTC
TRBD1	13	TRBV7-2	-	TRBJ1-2	CASQDRGRYGYTF	TGTGCCAGCCAGGACAGGGGAAGATATGGCTACACCTTC
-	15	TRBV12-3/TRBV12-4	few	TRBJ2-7	CASSLTLGNRREQYF	TGTGCCAGCAGCCTAACGTTAGGGAATCGTCGCGAGCAGTACTTC
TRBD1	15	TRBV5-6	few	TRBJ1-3	CASSFTGGSGNTIYF	TGTGCCAGCAGCTTTACAGGGGGCTCTGGAAACACCATATATTTT
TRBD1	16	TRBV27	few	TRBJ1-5	CASSPARTGGDQPQHF	TGTGCCAGCAGTCCGGCCCGGACAGGGGGCGATCAGCCCCAGCATTTT
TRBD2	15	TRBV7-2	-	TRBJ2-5	CASSPRTSLRETQYF	TGTGCCAGCAGCCCCCGGACTAGCTTGAGGGAGACCCAGTACTTC
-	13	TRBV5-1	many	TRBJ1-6	CASSLDSNSPLHF	TGCGCCAGCAGCTTGGATTCAAATTCACCCCTCCACTTT
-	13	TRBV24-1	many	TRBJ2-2	CATRDSNTGELFF	TGTGCCACCAGGGACAGCAACACCGGGGAGCTGTTTTTT
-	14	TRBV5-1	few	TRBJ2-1	CASSLGQSGDEQFF	TGCGCCAGCAGCTTGGGTCAGAGTGGGGATGAGCAGTTCTTC
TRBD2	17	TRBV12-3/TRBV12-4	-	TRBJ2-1	CASTPDRWTSGGNEQFF	TGTGCCAGCACCCCTGACAGGTGGACTAGCGGGGGCAATGAGCAGTTCTTC
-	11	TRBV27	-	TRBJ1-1	CATTWGTEAFF	TGTGCCACCACGTGGGGGACTGAAGCTTTCTTT
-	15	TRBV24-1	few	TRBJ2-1	CATSDTSGVGDEQFF	TGTGCCACCAGTGATACTTCCGGCGTGGGCGATGAGCAGTTCTTC
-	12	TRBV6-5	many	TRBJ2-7	CASRERRGEQYF	TGTGCCAGCAGGGAGCGGCGGGGCGAGCAGTACTTC